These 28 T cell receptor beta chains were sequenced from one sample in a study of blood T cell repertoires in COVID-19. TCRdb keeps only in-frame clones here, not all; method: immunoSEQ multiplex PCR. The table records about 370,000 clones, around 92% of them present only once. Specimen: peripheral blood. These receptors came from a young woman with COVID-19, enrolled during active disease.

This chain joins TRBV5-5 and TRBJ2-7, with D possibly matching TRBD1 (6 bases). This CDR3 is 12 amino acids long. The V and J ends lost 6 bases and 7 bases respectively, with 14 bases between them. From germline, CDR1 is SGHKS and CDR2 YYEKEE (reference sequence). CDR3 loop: CASISLGGEQYV. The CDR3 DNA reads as TGTGCCAGCATCAGTTTAGGGGGAGAGCAGTACGTC.

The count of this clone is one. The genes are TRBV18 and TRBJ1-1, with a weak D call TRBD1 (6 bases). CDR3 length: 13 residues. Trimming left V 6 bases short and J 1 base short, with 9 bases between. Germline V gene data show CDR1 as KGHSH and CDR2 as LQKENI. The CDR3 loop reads CASSLGGNTEAFF. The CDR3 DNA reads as TGTGCCAGCTCCCTAGGGGGGAACACTGAAGCTTTCTTT.

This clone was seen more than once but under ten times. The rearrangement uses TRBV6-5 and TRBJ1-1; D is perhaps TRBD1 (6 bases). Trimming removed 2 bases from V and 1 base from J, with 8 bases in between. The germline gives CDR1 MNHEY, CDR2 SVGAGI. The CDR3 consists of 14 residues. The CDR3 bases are TGTGCCAGCAGTTACGCAGGGGAGAACACTGAAGCTTTCTTT. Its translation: CASSYAGENTEAFF.

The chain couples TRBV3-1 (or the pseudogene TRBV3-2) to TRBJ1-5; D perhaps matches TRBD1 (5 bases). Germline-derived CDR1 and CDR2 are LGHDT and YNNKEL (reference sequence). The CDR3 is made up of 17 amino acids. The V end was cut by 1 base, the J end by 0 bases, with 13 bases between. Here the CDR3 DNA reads TGTGCCAGCAGCCAAGCTTTCGGGGGAATTAGCAATCAGCCCCAGCATTTT. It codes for CASSQAFGGISNQPQHF.

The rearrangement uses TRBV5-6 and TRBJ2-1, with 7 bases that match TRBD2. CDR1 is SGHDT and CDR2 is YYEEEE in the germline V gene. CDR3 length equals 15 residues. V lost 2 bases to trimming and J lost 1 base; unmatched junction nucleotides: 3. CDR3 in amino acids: CASSFGGVSYNEQFF. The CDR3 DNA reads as TGTGCCAGCAGCTTTGGGGGGGTGTCCTACAATGAGCAGTTCTTC.

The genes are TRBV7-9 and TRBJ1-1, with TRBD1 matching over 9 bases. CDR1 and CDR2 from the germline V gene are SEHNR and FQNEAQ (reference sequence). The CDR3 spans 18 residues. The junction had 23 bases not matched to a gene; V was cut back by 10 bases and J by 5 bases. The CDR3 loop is CATTEGQGRSRLRTEAFF. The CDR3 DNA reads TGTGCCACGACGGAGGGACAGGGTCGTTCAAGGTTGCGGACTGAAGCTTTCTTT.

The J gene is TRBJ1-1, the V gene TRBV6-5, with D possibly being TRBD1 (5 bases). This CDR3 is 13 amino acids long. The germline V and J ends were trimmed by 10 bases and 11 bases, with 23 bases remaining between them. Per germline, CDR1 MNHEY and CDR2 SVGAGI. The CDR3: CAILPQVANGAFF. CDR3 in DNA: TGTGCCATCCTACCACAGGTTGCTAATGGGGCTTTCTTT.

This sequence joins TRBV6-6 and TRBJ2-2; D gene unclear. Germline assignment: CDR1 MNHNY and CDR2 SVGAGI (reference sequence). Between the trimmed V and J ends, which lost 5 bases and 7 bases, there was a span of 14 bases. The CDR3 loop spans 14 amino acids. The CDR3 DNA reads TGTGCCAGCAGTCCTCGAGGAACCGGCGGGGAGCTGTTTTTT. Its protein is CASSPRGTGGELFF.

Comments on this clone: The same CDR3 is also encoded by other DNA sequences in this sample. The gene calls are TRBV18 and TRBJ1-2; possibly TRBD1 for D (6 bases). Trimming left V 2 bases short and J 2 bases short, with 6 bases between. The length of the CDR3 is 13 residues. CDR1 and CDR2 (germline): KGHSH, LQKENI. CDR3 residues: CASSPDRNYGYTF. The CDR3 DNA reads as TGTGCCAGCTCACCAGACAGGAACTATGGCTACACCTTC.

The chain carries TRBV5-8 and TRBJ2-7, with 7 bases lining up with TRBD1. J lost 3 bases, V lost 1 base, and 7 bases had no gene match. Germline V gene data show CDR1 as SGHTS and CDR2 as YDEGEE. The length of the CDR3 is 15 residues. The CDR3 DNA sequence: TGTGCCAGCAGCTTGAGGGGGCGTGGGGACTACGAGCAGTACTTC. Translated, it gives CASSLRGRGDYEQYF.

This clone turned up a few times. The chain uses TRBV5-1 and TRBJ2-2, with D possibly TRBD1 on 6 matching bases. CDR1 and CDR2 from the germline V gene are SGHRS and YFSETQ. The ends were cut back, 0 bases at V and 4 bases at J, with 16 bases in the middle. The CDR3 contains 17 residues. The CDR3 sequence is CASSLGTDPWGTGELFF. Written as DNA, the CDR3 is TGCGCCAGCAGCTTGGGGACAGACCCTTGGGGCACCGGGGAGCTGTTTTTT.

CDR3 coding DNA: TGTGCCAGCACCCCCATAGGGAGTACCTCCTACAATGAGCAGTTCTTC. Encoded protein: CASTPIGSTSYNEQFF. V usage is TRBV11-3 and J usage is TRBJ2-1, with D maybe TRBD2 (5 bases). Germline CDR1 SGHNT, CDR2 YENEEA. With 7 bases removed from V and 0 bases from J, the gap between germline ends came to 16 bases. The CDR3 is 16 amino acids.

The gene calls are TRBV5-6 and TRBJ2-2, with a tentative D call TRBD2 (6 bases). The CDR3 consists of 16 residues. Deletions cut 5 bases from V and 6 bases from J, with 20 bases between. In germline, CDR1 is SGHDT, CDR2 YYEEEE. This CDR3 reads CASSAGGPSYPGELFF. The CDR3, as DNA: TGTGCCAGCAGTGCCGGAGGGCCATCCTATCCCGGGGAGCTGTTTTTT.

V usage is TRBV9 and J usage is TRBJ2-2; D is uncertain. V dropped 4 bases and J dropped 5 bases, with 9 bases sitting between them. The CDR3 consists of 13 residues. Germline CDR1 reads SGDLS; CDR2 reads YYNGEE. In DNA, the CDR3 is TGTGCCAGCAGCTCCCACAATACCGGGGAGCTGTTTTTT. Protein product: CASSSHNTGELFF.

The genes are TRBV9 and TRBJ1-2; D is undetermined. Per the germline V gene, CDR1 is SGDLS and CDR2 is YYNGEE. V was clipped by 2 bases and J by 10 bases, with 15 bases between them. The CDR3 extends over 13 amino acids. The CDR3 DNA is TGTGCCAGCAGCGTGCGGGATCCCCCGATCTACACCTTC. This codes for CASSVRDPPIYTF.

For the CDR3, the DNA is TGTGCCAGCAGTCCCGACAGGGGCCACATGAACACTGAAGCTTTCTTT. Residues: CASSPDRGHMNTEAFF. The chain has TRBV27 and TRBJ1-1; 8 nucleotides line up with TRBD1. Germline lookup yields CDR1 MNHEY and CDR2 SMNVEV (reference sequence). This CDR3 region has 16 residues. The trim removed 5 bases at V and 0 bases at J, leaving 8 bases unmatched.

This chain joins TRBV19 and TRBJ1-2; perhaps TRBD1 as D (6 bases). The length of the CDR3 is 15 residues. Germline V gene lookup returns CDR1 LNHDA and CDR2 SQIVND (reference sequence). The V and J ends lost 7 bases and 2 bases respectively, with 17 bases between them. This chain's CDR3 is CASNPRQGRNYGYTF. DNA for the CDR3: TGTGCCAGTAACCCCCGGCAGGGGCGAAACTATGGCTACACCTTC.

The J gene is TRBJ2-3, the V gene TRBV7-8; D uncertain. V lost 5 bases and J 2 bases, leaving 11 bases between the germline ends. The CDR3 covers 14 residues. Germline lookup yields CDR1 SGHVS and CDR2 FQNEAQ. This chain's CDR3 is CASSDSGITDTQYF. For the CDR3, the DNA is TGTGCCAGCAGCGACTCCGGAATCACAGATACGCAGTATTTT.

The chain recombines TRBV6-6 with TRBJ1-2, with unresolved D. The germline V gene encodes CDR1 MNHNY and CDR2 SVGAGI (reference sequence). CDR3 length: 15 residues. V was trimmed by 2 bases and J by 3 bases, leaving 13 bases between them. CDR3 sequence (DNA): TGTGCCAGCAGTTACACCCAAGTGGGCCACTATGGCTACACCTTC. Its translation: CASSYTQVGHYGYTF.

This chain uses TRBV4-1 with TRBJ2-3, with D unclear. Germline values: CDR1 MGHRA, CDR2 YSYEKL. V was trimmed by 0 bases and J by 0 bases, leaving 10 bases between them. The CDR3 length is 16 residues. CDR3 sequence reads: CASSQDGGSSTDTQYF. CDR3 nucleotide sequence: TGCGCCAGCAGCCAAGATGGCGGATCTAGCACAGATACGCAGTATTTT.

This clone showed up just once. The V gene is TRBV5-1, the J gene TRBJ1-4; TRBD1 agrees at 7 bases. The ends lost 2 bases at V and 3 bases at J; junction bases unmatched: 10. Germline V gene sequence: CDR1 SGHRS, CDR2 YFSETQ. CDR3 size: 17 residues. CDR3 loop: CASSFDTGAGANEKLFF. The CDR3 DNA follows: TGCGCCAGCAGCTTCGACACAGGGGCGGGTGCTAATGAAAAACTGTTTTTT.

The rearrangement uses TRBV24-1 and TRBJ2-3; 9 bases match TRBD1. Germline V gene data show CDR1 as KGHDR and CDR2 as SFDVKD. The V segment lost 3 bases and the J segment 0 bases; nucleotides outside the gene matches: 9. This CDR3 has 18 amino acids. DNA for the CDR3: TGTGCCACCAGTGATAGACAACACAGGGGGCCCAGCACAGATACGCAGTATTTT. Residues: CATSDRQHRGPSTDTQYF.

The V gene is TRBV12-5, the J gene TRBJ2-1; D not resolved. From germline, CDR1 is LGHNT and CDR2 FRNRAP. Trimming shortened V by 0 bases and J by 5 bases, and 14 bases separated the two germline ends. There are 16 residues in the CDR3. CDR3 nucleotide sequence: TGTGCTAGTGGTTTGGTACCTAGGAGCGAAAACAATGAGCAGTTCTTC. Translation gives CASGLVPRSENNEQFF.

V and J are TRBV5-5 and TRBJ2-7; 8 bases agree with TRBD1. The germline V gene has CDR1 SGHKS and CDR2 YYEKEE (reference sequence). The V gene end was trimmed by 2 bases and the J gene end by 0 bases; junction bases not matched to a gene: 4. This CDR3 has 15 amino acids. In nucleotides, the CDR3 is TGTGCCAGCAGCTTTAGGACAGGGAGCTCCTACGAGCAGTACTTC. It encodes CASSFRTGSSYEQYF. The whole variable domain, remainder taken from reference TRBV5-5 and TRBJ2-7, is DAGVTQSPTHLIKTRGQQVTLRCSPISGHKSVSWYQQVLGQGPQFIFQYYEKEERGRGNFPDRFSARQFPNYSSELNVNALLLGDSALYLCASSFRTGSSYEQYFGPGTRLTVT.

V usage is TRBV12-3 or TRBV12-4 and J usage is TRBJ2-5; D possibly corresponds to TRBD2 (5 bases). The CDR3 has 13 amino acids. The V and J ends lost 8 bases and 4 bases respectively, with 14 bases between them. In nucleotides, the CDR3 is TGTGCCAGCTCTCGAGGGATGGGAGAGACCCAGTACTTC. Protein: CASSRGMGETQYF.

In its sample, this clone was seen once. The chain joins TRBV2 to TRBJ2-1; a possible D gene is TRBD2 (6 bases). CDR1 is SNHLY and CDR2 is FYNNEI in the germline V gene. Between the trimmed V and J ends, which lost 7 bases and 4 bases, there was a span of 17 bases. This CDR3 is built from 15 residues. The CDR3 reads CASTSRGGMYNEQFF. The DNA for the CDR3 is TGTGCCAGCACCTCTCGGGGCGGGATGTACAATGAGCAGTTCTTC.

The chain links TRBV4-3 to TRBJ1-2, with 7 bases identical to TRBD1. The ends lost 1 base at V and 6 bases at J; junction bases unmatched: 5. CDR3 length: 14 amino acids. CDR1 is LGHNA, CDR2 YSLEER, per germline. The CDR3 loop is CASSQGQGGNGYTF. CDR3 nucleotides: TGCGCCAGCAGCCAAGGACAGGGCGGCAATGGCTACACCTTC.

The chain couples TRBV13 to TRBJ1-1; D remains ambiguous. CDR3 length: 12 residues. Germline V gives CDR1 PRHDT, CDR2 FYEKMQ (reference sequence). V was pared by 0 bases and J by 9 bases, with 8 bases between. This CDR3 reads CASSLGPGKAFF. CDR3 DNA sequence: TGTGCCAGCAGCTTAGGGCCAGGTAAAGCTTTCTTT.